Shown below are 13 T cell receptor beta chains from a single sample sequenced in a study of Graves' ophthalmopathy and Graves' hyperthyroidism. RNA transcripts provided the template for amplifying TCR beta CDR3 regions. RT-PCR in the first round used HTBI primers; a second-round multiplex PCR followed. TCRdb re-called the multiplex PCR reads through MiXCR, storing one row per CDR3 protein. Of roughly 500,000 distinct CDR3 sequences detected, around 14% appear once; the ten largest clones hold over 7.5%. Material: blood. These receptors came from a woman younger than 45 with Graves' ophthalmopathy.

This clonotype has just a few counts. The chain links TRBV18 to TRBJ2-7, with 7 bases aligning to TRBD1. CDR1 KGHSH and CDR2 LQKENI come from the germline V gene. Trimming removed 1 base from V and 0 bases from J; junction bases left unmatched: 3. The CDR3 has 15 amino acids. The DNA of the CDR3 is TGTGCCAGCTCACCACAGGGGGCTGTCTCCTACGAGCAGTACTTC. Its protein product is CASSPQGAVSYEQYF.

In its sample, this clonotype was seen a few times. The J gene is TRBJ2-7, the V gene TRBV7-2; D is unclear. Germline lookup yields CDR1 SGHTA and CDR2 FQGNSA. The CDR3 contains 13 residues. V gave up 5 bases and J gave up 0 bases, with 8 bases separating them. The CDR3 bases are TGTGCCAGCAGCCCCGTGGTCTCCTACGAGCAGTACTTC. This codes for CASSPVVSYEQYF.

This clonotype was counted many times. The chain joins TRBV12-3 or TRBV12-4 to TRBJ2-7; TRBD2 might be the D (5 bases). The length of the CDR3 is 17 residues. Trimming removed 5 bases at V and 0 bases at J, with 20 bases between. CDR3 protein: CASSESHRTAYSYEQYF. The CDR3 coding sequence is TGTGCCAGCAGTGAATCACATCGGACTGCTTACTCCTACGAGCAGTACTTC.

This clonotype was seen more than once but under ten times. The V call is TRBV4-1, the J call TRBJ2-7; 11 bases agree with TRBD1. The J segment lost 5 bases and the V segment lost 2 bases, leaving 8 bases of the junction unmatched. Germline-derived CDR1 and CDR2 are MGHRA and YSYEKL. CDR3 length: 16 residues. CDR3 in amino acids: CASSQFPGTGGHEQYF. DNA of the CDR3: TGCGCCAGCAGCCAATTCCCCGGGACAGGGGGTCACGAGCAGTACTTC.

This clonotype was seen ten or more times. The chain recombines TRBV28 with TRBJ1-1, with a possible D match to TRBD1 (5 bases). Germline V gene lookup returns CDR1 MDHEN and CDR2 SYDVKM. CDR3 length equals 14 residues. V was shortened by 4 bases and J by 6 bases, with 15 bases between the two germline ends. The CDR3 reads CASSSGTGIPEAFF. The CDR3 coding sequence is TGTGCCAGCAGTTCCGGGACCGGGATACCTGAAGCTTTCTTT. Supplemented by reference TRBV28 and TRBJ1-1, the full variable domain reads DVKVTQSSRYLVKRTGEKVFLECVQDMDHENMFWYRQDPGLGLRLIYFSYDVKMKEKGDIPEGYSVSREKKERFSLILESASTNQTSMYLCASSSGTGIPEAFFGQGTRLTVV.

V usage is TRBV6-1 and J usage is TRBJ1-1; the D is unclear. Germline V CDR1 and CDR2: MNHNS, SASEGT. The CDR3 totals 13 residues. V lost 6 bases, J lost 3 bases, and 11 bases lay in between. CDR3 residues: CASRGSRDTEAFF. The CDR3 DNA follows: TGTGCCAGCAGAGGATCCCGGGACACTGAAGCTTTCTTT.

This clonotype was recorded at least ten times. The V gene is TRBV12-3 or TRBV12-4, the J gene TRBJ1-1; a weak D match, TRBD1 (5 bases). V was shortened by 6 bases and J by 11 bases, with 19 bases between the two germline ends. The CDR3 consists of 13 residues. The CDR3 coding sequence is TGTGCCAGCAGCCGAACGGGGGACCCCCAGGCTTTCTTT. Translation: CASSRTGDPQAFF.

In this sample, this clonotype turned up many times. The chain is built from TRBV6-5 and TRBJ1-5; tentatively, D is TRBD1 (6 bases). This CDR3 is 13 amino acids long. V lost 6 bases and J lost 1, with 7 bases in between. Looked up from germline, CDR1 is MNHEY and CDR2 is SVGAGI. The CDR3 here is CASSTGSNQPQHF. Written as DNA, the CDR3 is TGTGCCAGCAGCACAGGGAGCAATCAGCCCCAGCATTTT.

This clonotype appeared many times. The chain uses TRBV10-3 and TRBJ2-7; 9 bases match TRBD1. Germline CDR1 ENHRY, CDR2 SYGVKD. This CDR3 spans 14 amino acids. V shed 5 bases and J 6 bases; nucleotides not matched to a gene: 8. As DNA, the CDR3 is TGTGCCATCAGTCCGGGACAGGGAAGGTTCGAGCAGTACTTC. This codes for CAISPGQGRFEQYF.

The chain links TRBV2 to TRBJ1-1; D is unclear. Germline V gives CDR1 SNHLY, CDR2 FYNNEI. V lost 4 bases, J lost 1 base, and 7 bases lay in between. The CDR3 spans 13 residues. The CDR3 sequence is CASSVEPNTEAFF. The CDR3, as DNA: TGTGCCAGCAGTGTTGAGCCGAACACTGAAGCTTTCTTT.

This clonotype showed up many times. The J gene is TRBJ1-6, the V gene TRBV6-5; 8 bases fit TRBD1. This CDR3 region has 16 residues. CDR1 MNHEY and CDR2 SVGAGI come from the germline V gene. The V gene end was trimmed by 4 bases and the J gene end by 7 bases; junction bases not matched to a gene: 9. CDR3: CASSFDDGQGNSPLHF. CDR3 nucleotide sequence: TGTGCCAGCAGTTTCGACGATGGACAGGGCAATTCACCCCTCCACTTT.

This clonotype was found many times. The chain employs TRBV7-9 and TRBJ2-7; D uncertain. The CDR3 is 14 residues long. V lost 5 bases, J lost 1 base, and 12 bases lay in between. Germline assignment: CDR1 SEHNR and CDR2 FQNEAQ (reference sequence). The CDR3 spells CASSPLWGSYEQYF. CDR3 sequence (DNA): TGTGCCAGCAGCCCCCTATGGGGATCCTACGAGCAGTACTTC.

This clonotype was seen only once. V usage is TRBV19 and J usage is TRBJ1-1, with 7 bases identical to TRBD1. Trimming took 2 bases from V and 8 from J; bases not matched to a gene: 8. CDR1 and CDR2 (germline): LNHDA, SQIVND (reference sequence). The CDR3 is made up of 14 amino acids. CDR3 nucleotides: TGTGCCAGTAGTATACGACGACAGGGTCGGGAAGCTTTCTTT. Encoded protein: CASSIRRQGREAFF.